This T cell receptor (beta chain) was identified in a study of cytomegalovirus exposure and HLA in healthy donors. Study conclusions and caveats: Some V segments (TRBV6-2 and TRBV6-3 among them) were excluded as indistinguishable.

60 Vbeta and 13 Jbeta primers were used in PCR. Libraries were prepared by immunoSEQ multiplex PCR; TCRdb keeps only in-frame clonotypes and omits some of them. The sample has some 130,000 clones; just over 70% are singletons. Comments on this clone: Its antigen is still unknown.

The CDR3 runs 17 residues. The trim removed 2 bases at V and 7 bases at J, leaving 8 bases unmatched. Germline V gene lookup returns CDR1 SGHRS and CDR2 YFSETQ. This sequence joins TRBV5-1 and TRBJ2-1, with 14 bases fitting TRBD2. The clonotype originates from a woman in her sixties in good health and CMV-seropositive. Sequences were obtained from PBMCs. The CDR3 here is CASSLWTSGGTGNEQFF. The CDR3 DNA reads as TGCGCCAGCAGCTTATGGACTAGCGGGGGGACGGGGAATGAGCAGTTCTTC.